These T cell receptor beta chains were read from a single sample in a study of T cell repertoires in cytomegalovirus infection. TCRdb recomputed calls from the reads with MiXCR, one row per CDR3 protein. The repertoire holds fewer than 200,000 distinct CDR3 sequences, with about 21% as singletons. Sequencing was done on a sample of PBMCs. Every receptor here comes from a human donor in good health (CMV status not recorded). Some clones in this sample may be carry-over from other donors' samples. Both conserved end residues are part of each CDR3. A D gene is named only where the DNA matches it firmly. For some rows the clone size is stated as once, few or many, or as a class when expanded; others skip it.

j_call: TRBJ1-1; clone_size: few; d_call: -; v_call: TRBV2; cdr3_aa: CASTKSGNTEAFF; cdr3_nt: TGTGCCAGCACCAAATCAGGGAACACTGAAGCTTTCTTT
j_call: TRBJ1-1; clone_size: many; d_call: -; v_call: TRBV7-9; cdr3_aa: CASSWEGRDTEAFF; cdr3_nt: TGTGCCAGCAGCTGGGAGGGGAGGGACACTGAAGCTTTCTTT
j_call: TRBJ2-5; clone_size: many; d_call: TRBD2; v_call: TRBV7-2; cdr3_aa: CASSLPAGGQETQYF; cdr3_nt: TGTGCCAGCAGCTTACCCGCGGGAGGACAAGAGACCCAGTACTTC
j_call: TRBJ1-2; clone_size: few; d_call: TRBD1; v_call: TRBV5-1; cdr3_aa: CASSLGGQRRGYGYTF; cdr3_nt: TGCGCCAGCAGCTTGGGGGGACAGCGAAGAGGGTATGGCTACACCTTC
j_call: TRBJ2-1; clone_size: few; d_call: TRBD2; v_call: TRBV20-1; cdr3_aa: CSAYLGSGSRNEQFF; cdr3_nt: TGCAGTGCTTACCTCGGAAGCGGGAGTAGGAATGAGCAGTTCTTC
j_call: TRBJ2-5; clone_size: few; d_call: TRBD2; v_call: TRBV28; cdr3_aa: CASSHTRLAVTIQETQYF; cdr3_nt: TGTGCCAGCAGCCACACGAGACTAGCGGTAACAATACAAGAGACCCAGTACTTC
j_call: TRBJ1-6; clone_size: few; d_call: -; v_call: TRBV7-2; cdr3_aa: CASSLIIGQGYNSPLHF; cdr3_nt: TGTGCCAGCAGCTTAATCATCGGCCAGGGCTATAATTCACCCCTCCACTTT
j_call: TRBJ1-6; clone_size: few; d_call: -; v_call: TRBV14; cdr3_aa: CASSQGLRPPLHF; cdr3_nt: TGTGCCAGCAGCCAAGGTCTGCGGCCACCCCTCCACTTT
j_call: TRBJ2-7; clone_size: many; d_call: -; v_call: TRBV11-2; cdr3_aa: CASSPGRISYEQYF; cdr3_nt: TGTGCCAGCAGCCCCGGTAGAATCTCCTACGAGCAGTACTTC
j_call: TRBJ2-1; clone_size: few; d_call: -; v_call: TRBV12-3/TRBV12-4; cdr3_aa: CASRISLSSSYNEQFF; cdr3_nt: TGTGCCAGCAGAATATCCCTTAGTAGCTCCTACAATGAGCAGTTCTTC
j_call: TRBJ1-2; clone_size: -; d_call: -; v_call: TRBV29-1; cdr3_aa: CSVDLAGYGYTF; cdr3_nt: TGCAGCGTTGACCTAGCGGGCTATGGCTACACCTTC
j_call: TRBJ1-4; clone_size: few; d_call: TRBD1; v_call: TRBV7-4; cdr3_aa: CASSLKTGINEKLFF; cdr3_nt: TGTGCCAGCAGTCTTAAGACAGGGATAAATGAAAAACTGTTTTTT
j_call: TRBJ1-6; clone_size: many; d_call: -; v_call: TRBV6-1; cdr3_aa: CASSEASLGSYNSPLHF; cdr3_nt: TGTGCCAGCAGTGAAGCGAGTCTGGGCTCCTATAATTCACCCCTCCACTTT
j_call: TRBJ2-5; clone_size: -; d_call: -; v_call: TRBV18; cdr3_aa: CASSPPRGGEETQYF; cdr3_nt: TGTGCCAGCTCACCACCTCGCGGGGGCGAGGAGACCCAGTACTTC
j_call: TRBJ2-1; clone_size: few; d_call: TRBD1; v_call: TRBV7-9; cdr3_aa: CASSSPGTGWNEQFF; cdr3_nt: TGTGCCAGCAGCTCTCCCGGGACAGGGTGGAATGAGCAGTTCTTC
j_call: TRBJ2-3; clone_size: -; d_call: -; v_call: TRBV5-1; cdr3_aa: CASSLASTDTQYF; cdr3_nt: TGCGCCAGCAGCTTGGCTAGCACAGATACGCAGTATTTT